One sample yielded the 17 T cell receptor beta chains listed below, sequenced in a study of OX40 agonist ivuxolimab in advanced cancers. The method was immunoSEQ multiplex PCR; TCRdb's version includes in-frame clones alone and lacks a portion of them. Among some 50,000 clones listed, over 75% were seen once. Source: CD4+ or CD8+ T cells sorted from blood, taken in a trial of the OX40 agonist ivuxolimab. The origin of the receptors is an adult with an advanced solid tumor such as melanoma, head and neck, liver or kidney cancer.

This clone counts as medium-sized. The V call is TRBV5-1, the J call TRBJ2-3; 11 nucleotides match TRBD2. Germline V gene data show CDR1 as SGHRS and CDR2 as YFSETQ. The CDR3 contains 17 residues. The junction had 5 bases not matched to a gene; V was cut back by 2 bases and J by 0 bases. In DNA, the CDR3 is TGCGCCAGCAGCTTCGACCCTAGCGGGGGGAGCACAGATACGCAGTATTTT. Translating it yields CASSFDPSGGSTDTQYF. The complete variable domain, with remaining parts taken from reference TRBV5-1 and TRBJ2-3, reads KAGVTQTPRYLIKTRGQQVTLSCSPISGHRSVSWYQQTPGQGLQFLFEYFSETQRNKGNFPGRFSGRQFSNSRSEMNVSTLELGDSALYLCASSFDPSGGSTDTQYFGPGTRLTVL.

This clone was found once. The chain couples TRBV13 to TRBJ2-7, with no clear D. Germline assignment: CDR1 PRHDT and CDR2 FYEKMQ (reference sequence). Trimming stripped 1 base from V and 0 bases from J, with 7 bases between. The CDR3 loop spans 14 amino acids. The CDR3 region has the DNA TGTGCCAGCAGCTTAGCCAGGAGCTCCTACGAGCAGTACTTC. Translated: CASSLARSSYEQYF.

The CDR3 DNA sequence: TGTGCCAGCAGCTTACAGGGGAGGAGCGGGGAGCTGTTTTTT. This sequence encodes CASSLQGRSGELFF. The chain combines TRBV7-9 with TRBJ2-2, with D perhaps TRBD1 or TRBD2 (6 bases each). The CDR3 loop spans 14 amino acids. Trimming removed 2 bases from V and 7 bases from J, with 11 bases in between. Germline CDR1 SEHNR, CDR2 FQNEAQ (reference sequence).

The rearrangement uses TRBV11-2 and TRBJ2-5; 8 bases agree with TRBD2. Germline-derived CDR1 and CDR2 are SGHAT and FQNNGV. V gave up 7 bases and J gave up 4 bases; unmatched junction bases: 8. There are 14 residues in the CDR3. In DNA form, the CDR3 reads TGTGCCAGCACCCCGGGAGGGGCGAGAGAGACCCAGTACTTC. This codes for CASTPGGARETQYF. The whole variable domain, remainder taken from reference TRBV11-2 and TRBJ2-5, is EAGVAQSPRYKIIEKRQSVAFWCNPISGHATLYWYQQILGQGPKLLIQFQNNGVVDDSQLPKDRFSAERLKGVDSTLKIQPAKLEDSAVYLCASTPGGARETQYFGPGTRLLVL.

The chain links TRBV9 to TRBJ1-2; perhaps TRBD1 as D (5 bases). V gave up 3 bases and J gave up 5 bases, with 17 bases separating them. Germline V CDR1 and CDR2: SGDLS, YYNGEE. The CDR3 extends over 15 amino acids. The CDR3 DNA sequence: TGTGCCAGCAGCGGAACCGGGACGGGGGGTTATGGCTACACCTTC. It is translated as CASSGTGTGGYGYTF.

The J gene is TRBJ2-5, the V gene TRBV5-6; D is unclear. The germline V and J ends were trimmed by 4 bases and 7 bases, with 11 bases remaining between them. Per the germline V gene, CDR1 is SGHDT and CDR2 is YYEEEE. This CDR3 contains 12 residues. CDR3 protein: CASSLSTRTQYF. The CDR3 DNA sequence: TGTGCCAGCAGCCTTTCTACCCGGACCCAGTACTTC.

The chain joins TRBV10-3 to TRBJ2-3; 10 bases align to TRBD1. Germline V gene sequence: CDR1 ENHRY, CDR2 SYGVKD. Trimming at V came to 10 bases and at J to 5 bases, leaving 6 bases not matched to a gene. The CDR3 spans 13 residues. In DNA form, the CDR3 reads TGTGCCAGAGGACAGGGGGGAGGAGATACGCAGTATTTT. Amino acid sequence: CARGQGGGDTQYF.

The J gene is TRBJ2-3, the V gene TRBV5-8; TRBD1 matches 8 bases. CDR3 length: 16 amino acids. Germline CDR1 reads SGHTS; CDR2 reads YDEGEE. The J segment lost 4 bases and the V segment lost 4 bases, leaving 11 bases of the junction unmatched. The CDR3 DNA sequence: TGTGCCAGCAGCCCCTGGACAGGGATGGGCTCAGATACGCAGTATTTT. This translates into CASSPWTGMGSDTQYF.

In this sample, this clone turned up a few times. This chain connects TRBV2 to TRBJ1-2, with 9 bases matching TRBD1. Trimming removed 4 bases from V and 8 bases from J; junction bases left unmatched: 11. CDR1 and CDR2 from the germline V gene are SNHLY and FYNNEI. The CDR3 extends over 15 amino acids. DNA for the CDR3: TGTGCCAGCAGTGTCCAAACCGGGACAGGGTACGGCTACACCTTC. Amino acids: CASSVQTGTGYGYTF. The full variable domain, with the rest looked up from reference TRBV2 and TRBJ1-2, is EPEVTQTPSHQVTQMGQEVILRCVPISNHLYFYWYRQILGQKVEFLVSFYNNEISEKSEIFDDQFSVERPDGSNFTLKIRSTKLEDSAMYFCASSVQTGTGYGYTFGSGTRLTVV.

The chain uses TRBV9 and TRBJ1-1; D gene uncertain. CDR1 and CDR2 from the germline V gene are SGDLS and YYNGEE. There are 13 residues in the CDR3. Trimming left V 0 bases short and J 4 bases short, with 7 bases between. Here the CDR3 DNA reads TGTGCCAGCAGCGTAGCCACAGCCACTGAAGCTTTCTTT. It yields the protein CASSVATATEAFF.

The genes are TRBV6-5 and TRBJ2-1; 7 bases map to TRBD1. Per the germline V gene, CDR1 is MNHEY and CDR2 is SVGAGI. The CDR3 is 14 residues long. Trimming removed 6 bases from V and 4 bases from J; junction bases left unmatched: 6. The CDR3 DNA sequence: TGTGCCAGCAGCTCCGGGACAGATTACAATGAGCAGTTCTTC. Encoded protein: CASSSGTDYNEQFF.

This clone was detected a few times. The rearrangement uses TRBV18 and TRBJ1-5; D unclear. Germline loops: CDR1 KGHSH, CDR2 LQKENI. V lost 2 bases, J lost 4 bases, and 9 bases lay in between. CDR3 length: 14 amino acids. The CDR3 nucleotides are TGTGCCAGCTCACCAAAGGCGGTTAATCAGCCCCAGCATTTT. Protein sequence: CASSPKAVNQPQHF. Supplemented by reference TRBV18 and TRBJ1-5, the full variable domain reads NAGVMQNPRHLVRRRGQEARLRCSPMKGHSHVYWYRQLPEEGLKFMVYLQKENIIDESGMPKERFSAEFPKEGPSILRIQQVVRGDSAAYFCASSPKAVNQPQHFGDGTRLSIL.

This chain connects TRBV5-6 to TRBJ2-2; 7 bases match TRBD1. Germline CDR1 reads SGHDT; CDR2 reads YYEEEE. Unmatched junction bases numbered 9, after V lost 0 bases and J lost 1 base. The CDR3 is 18 amino acids. CDR3 residues: CASSLVGWGQRNTGELFF. The CDR3 DNA is TGTGCCAGCAGCTTGGTGGGGTGGGGACAGAGGAACACCGGGGAGCTGTTTTTT.

The V and J genes are TRBV9 and TRBJ2-1, with 7 bases lining up with TRBD2. V lost 0 bases and J lost 3; bases outside the gene matches: 3. Germline V gene lookup returns CDR1 SGDLS and CDR2 YYNGEE. The CDR3 runs 15 residues. The DNA of the CDR3 is TGTGCCAGCAGCGTAGCTACTAGCGACTACAATGAGCAGTTCTTC. Amino acid sequence: CASSVATSDYNEQFF.

This chain joins TRBV5-5 and TRBJ1-4; no reliable D call. Between the trimmed V and J ends, which lost 2 bases and 2 bases, there was a span of 10 bases. Per germline, CDR1 SGHKS and CDR2 YYEKEE (reference sequence). The CDR3 has 15 residues. CDR3 residues: CASSFPVGTNEKLFF. CDR3 bases: TGTGCCAGCAGCTTTCCGGTGGGGACTAATGAAAAACTGTTTTTT.

The chain combines TRBV9 with TRBJ2-1; 7 nucleotides align to TRBD2. This CDR3 has 15 amino acids. The J segment lost 2 bases and the V segment lost 4 bases, leaving 6 bases of the junction unmatched. In germline, CDR1 is SGDLS, CDR2 YYNGEE. Here the CDR3 reads CASSPLAETYNEQFF. CDR3 nucleotide sequence: TGTGCCAGCAGCCCCCTAGCGGAAACCTACAATGAGCAGTTCTTC.

The V gene is TRBV6-1, the J gene TRBJ1-5, with unresolved D. The V gene's germline CDR1 is MNHNS and CDR2 SASEGT. This CDR3 region has 15 residues. With 5 bases removed from V and 5 bases from J, the gap between germline ends came to 16 bases. The CDR3, as DNA: TGTGCCAGCAGTACGTCAGGAGGGCCGGATCAGCCCCAGCATTTT. It specifies CASSTSGGPDQPQHF.